A single T cell receptor beta chain is shown here with its context. The ends lost 3 bases at V and 6 bases at J; junction bases unmatched: 12. The germline CDR1 and CDR2 sequences are SEHNR and FQNEAQ (reference sequence). The CDR3 runs to 17 residues. This entry belongs to a study of blood T cell repertoires in COVID-19. As for the study in general: COVID-19 samples, acute and convalescent, were from the United States, Italy and Spain. The analysed material was cDNA or gDNA that came from T cells, B-cell-depleted T cells, or PBMCs.

Source study methods: Estimation of nucleated cell counts relied on the amplification of reference gene primers. The repertoire was sequenced with immunoSEQ multiplex PCR; TCRdb's copy has only in-frame clones and lacks some. The DNA gave D and trimming, while V, J and clone size come from that table. This sample has some 270,000 clones, with 86% found just once. This TCR was recovered from a man between 35 and 55 years old with active or convalescent COVID-19. The V and J genes are TRBV7-9 and TRBJ1-5; 9 bases agree with TRBD1. The sequencing input was peripheral blood. Here the CDR3 DNA reads TGTGCCAGCAGCTTGGGCGCGGGACAGGGATATGCTCAGCCCCAGCATTTT. Translated: CASSLGAGQGYAQPQHF. The entire variable domain, with the rest obtained from reference TRBV7-9 and TRBJ1-5, is as follows: DTGVSQNPRHKITKRGQNVTFRCDPISEHNRLYWYRQTLGQGPEFLTYFQNEAQLEKSRLLSDRFSAERPKGSFSTLEIQRTEQGDSAMYLCASSLGAGQGYAQPQHFGDGTRLSIL.